One sample yielded the 10 T cell receptor beta chains listed below, sequenced in a study of blood T cell repertoires in COVID-19. Sequencing used immunoSEQ multiplex PCR; TCRdb keeps in-frame clones, though not all of them. The sample has roughly 110,000 clones, around 80% seen once. The sample was peripheral blood. The receptors derive from a man older than 75 with COVID-19, enrolled during active disease.

The chain joins TRBV19 to TRBJ2-6, with 13 nucleotides matching TRBD2. Germline V gene sequence: CDR1 LNHDA, CDR2 SQIVND (reference sequence). The CDR3 loop spans 19 amino acids. Trimming at V came to 7 bases and at J to 3 bases, leaving 12 bases not matched to a gene. CDR3 loop: CASTRGTGLAGVGANVLTF. Here the CDR3 DNA reads TGTGCCAGTACCCGCGGGACCGGACTAGCGGGAGTTGGGGCCAACGTCCTGACTTTC. Supplemented by reference TRBV19 and TRBJ2-6, the full variable domain reads DGGITQSPKYLFRKEGQNVTLSCEQNLNHDAMYWYRQDPGQGLRLIYYSQIVNDFQKGDIAEGYSVSREKKESFPLTVTSAQKNPTAFYLCASTRGTGLAGVGANVLTFGAGSRLTVL.

This clone was observed a few times. This rearrangement joins TRBV16 to TRBJ1-2; D unresolved. Germline V gene lookup returns CDR1 KGHSY and CDR2 FQNENV. Trimming removed 2 bases from V and 6 bases from J, with 13 bases in between. This CDR3 is 14 amino acids long. The CDR3 bases are TGTGCCAGCAGCCAAGGTCGGGTCGACGATGGCTACACCTTC. Translation: CASSQGRVDDGYTF.

The chain carries TRBV29-1 and TRBJ1-5; D unresolved. Germline CDR1 SQVTM, CDR2 ANQGSEA. The CDR3 runs 13 residues. The V and J ends lost 5 bases and 2 bases respectively, with 10 bases between them. The CDR3 DNA sequence: TGCAGCGTTAGGGAGAGCGGCAATCAGCCCCAGCATTTT. Amino acids: CSVRESGNQPQHF.

This chain connects TRBV6-5 to TRBJ2-3, with D unclear. Trimming took off 0 bases at V and 1 base at J, with 8 bases between the two ends. Germline CDR1 MNHEY, CDR2 SVGAGI. The CDR3 contains 15 residues. Here the CDR3 reads CASSYSRGGTDTQYF. DNA of the CDR3: TGTGCCAGCAGTTACTCGAGAGGCGGCACAGATACGCAGTATTTT.

The chain links TRBV6-5 to TRBJ1-2, with D tentatively TRBD1 (5 bases). V gave up 7 bases and J gave up 4 bases, with 19 bases separating them. The germline V gene has CDR1 MNHEY and CDR2 SVGAGI. CDR3 size: 15 residues. CDR3 nucleotides: TGTGCCAGCACTCTAAACAGGCTCAATATCTATGGCTACACCTTC. As protein: CASTLNRLNIYGYTF.

V usage is TRBV14 and J usage is TRBJ1-1, with 10 bases matching TRBD1. V shed 1 base, J shed 11 bases, and the junction held 4 bases outside the gene matches. CDR1 SGHDN and CDR2 FVKESK come from the germline V gene. The CDR3 extends over 13 amino acids. Here the CDR3 DNA reads TGTGCCAGCAGCCAAGTTTGGGACAGGGGCGCTTTCTTT. As protein: CASSQVWDRGAFF.

The chain has TRBV2 and TRBJ2-1, with 10 nucleotides matching TRBD2. Germline V gene sequence: CDR1 SNHLY, CDR2 FYNNEI. The V segment lost 4 bases and the J segment 2 bases; nucleotides outside the gene matches: 5. The CDR3 has 16 residues. The CDR3 DNA sequence: TGTGCCAGCAGTGCCCAGCTAGCGGGAGCCTACAATGAGCAGTTCTTC. Its translation: CASSAQLAGAYNEQFF.

V gene TRBV6-6 combines with J gene TRBJ2-3; D gene unclear. Germline CDR1 and CDR2: MNHNY and SVGAGI (reference sequence). CDR3 length equals 12 residues. V shed 5 bases and J shed 5 bases, with 8 bases lying between them. The CDR3 DNA is TGTGCCAGCAGTAAACGCGGAGATACGCAGTATTTT. This sequence encodes CASSKRGDTQYF.

The V gene is TRBV6-5, the J gene TRBJ2-1; 13 bases match TRBD2. After removal of 6 bases from V and 9 bases from J, the junction contained 8 bases not matched to a gene. This CDR3 has 15 residues. Looked up from germline, CDR1 is MNHEY and CDR2 is SVGAGI. CDR3 in amino acids: CASRWTSGRILEQFF. The CDR3 DNA follows: TGTGCCAGCAGATGGACTAGCGGGAGAATACTTGAGCAGTTCTTC.

A few counts support this clone. V usage is TRBV4-3 and J usage is TRBJ1-6; D is possibly TRBD1 (6 bases). The V end lost 2 bases, the J end lost 6 bases, and 14 bases lay between the germline ends. The CDR3 runs 16 residues. The V gene's germline CDR1 is LGHNA and CDR2 YSLEER. CDR3 DNA: TGCGCCAGCAGCCAATTCACAGGGCCGGGTAATTCACCCCTCCACTTT. Its protein is CASSQFTGPGNSPLHF.